This T cell receptor (beta chain) originates from a study of blood T cell repertoires in COVID-19. On the study more broadly: Whether acute or convalescent, the COVID-19 samples came from the United States, Italy and Spain. PBMCs, B-cell-depleted T cells, or T cells provided the cDNA or gDNA that made up the material.

The authors' processing: Amplification from reference gene primers served as the basis for estimated nucleated cell counts. Here immunoSEQ multiplex PCR was the method, and the copy in TCRdb shows in-frame clones only, minus some. Clonal size and the V and J genes are those of that table, whereas D and trimming came from the DNA. In the table there are roughly 100,000 clones, roughly 90% of which are singletons. This clone was picked up one time. Germline V gene sequence: CDR1 SGHNT, CDR2 YYREEE (reference sequence). J was trimmed by 5 bases and V by 4 bases; bases with no gene match: 5. This CDR3 has 16 amino acids.

The specimen sequenced was peripheral blood. The gene calls are TRBV5-4 and TRBJ2-3; TRBD2 aligns across 15 bases. The origin of this receptor is a woman in her forties or fifties with COVID-19, enrolled during active disease. In DNA form, the CDR3 reads TGTGCCAGCAGCCAGGGACTAGCGGGGGGCGAAGATACGCAGTATTTT. Residues: CASSQGLAGGEDTQYF.